A selection of T cell receptor beta chains follows, all from one sample in a study of sequential checkpoint blockade in melanoma. Using immunoSEQ multiplex PCR, the repertoire was profiled, and TCRdb retains in-frame clones only, with some absent. This sample has 3,100 or so clones, with over 25% found just once. Specimen: tumor tissue (inferred from file names), collected from a patient given nivolumab and ipilimumab in sequence. Receptors were obtained from a human donor with melanoma. The conserved cysteine and the conserved F or W are not part of the CDR3 here.

TRBV6-8,ASMEGGVGNQPQH
TRBV28,ASSPHRVQETQY
TRBV11-3,ASSLRQGNTGELF
TRBV28,ASSLLGRMSGETQY
TRBV11-3,ASSPGQGWYGYT
TRBV6-4,ASSIRQGNTEAF
TRBV29-1,SVEVWSTGELF
TRBV28,ASSPTGGGLGNTIY
TRBV19,ASSRQGRGSYNEQF
TRBV7-1,ASSRSLNTEAF
TRBV28,ATLGGSTTEAF
TRBV19,ASSMGFQGVSNQPQH
TRBV11-3,ASSLIGTGIGYT
TRBV6-4,ASSRTGGGWNSPLH
TRBV10-3,AISEATGGSDGELF
TRBV19,ASSDLRGRASYEQY
TRBV29-1,SVKTGAHQPQH
TRBV11-3,ASSSKGWGETQY
TRBV16,ASSHFRTAYEQY
TRBV12-5,ASGLADSRGYEQY
TRBV6-8,ASSYRGPSSYNEQF
TRBV19,ASSIAINQPQH
TRBV6-8,ASRSDRGVSNQPQH
TRBV5-1,ASSLAVRGSTDTQY
TRBV19,ASSMRQGGVPAEAF
TRBV6-8,ASSYDLTDTQY
TRBV6-7,ASSPGLAGEQY
TRBV7-4,ASSLLTGVEAF
TRBV18,ASSPSNTEAF
TRBV5-1,ASSLGEGFETQY
TRBV15,ATSARRDSGANVLT
TRBV19,ASSMTGGSYEQY
TRBV5-1,ASSLSLAGGPVLEQF
TRBV9,ASSVGGNNEQF
TRBV6-8,ASSYGTADTEAF